Listed below are T cell receptor beta chains from one sample, sequenced in a study of shared clonotypes between healthy human individuals. Sequencing was performed with immunoSEQ multiplex PCR; in TCRdb, only in-frame clones are kept and a portion is missing. The data show fewer than 1.8 million clones, around 98.5% seen once. Sequenced: naive CD4+ T cells sorted from blood. The source is a man aged 30-40 years in good health. The CDR3 runs from the conserved cysteine through the conserved F or W. A D gene is named only where the DNA matches it firmly.

d_gene,v_gene,j_gene,CDR3nt,CDR3aa
-,TRBV5-1,TRBJ2-2,TGCGCCAGCAGCCTGGTCGGGAGCAACACCGGGGAGCTGTTTTTT,CASSLVGSNTGELFF
-,TRBV7-3,TRBJ2-7,TGTGCCAGCAGCTTAACCAGGACCCACGAGCAGTACTTC,CASSLTRTHEQYF
-,TRBV15,TRBJ2-3,TGTGCCACCAGCGACACCGGGACCCGTCTCACGGATACGCAGTATTTT,CATSDTGTRLTDTQYF
TRBD2,TRBV6-5,TRBJ2-7,TGTGCCAGCAGTAGCGGGAATGCGCGAGAGCAGTACTTC,CASSSGNAREQYF
-,TRBV7-9,TRBJ1-4,TGTGCCAGCAGCTTAACTGGGGTTTCTGCAACTAATGAAAAACTGTTTTTT,CASSLTGVSATNEKLFF
-,TRBV5-5,TRBJ2-1,TGTGCCAGCAGTATACGGACGGAGGAGTTCTTC,CASSIRTEEFF
TRBD2,TRBV29-1,TRBJ2-7,TGCAGCGTTGGGTTAATTCTCGACAGGCAACTAGCGGGAGGAACCAACAGCGAGCAGTACTTC,CSVGLILDRQLAGGTNSEQYF
-,TRBV28,TRBJ2-7,TGTGCCAGCAGTCCCCTGGTCTTCGCCTCACCTTTCTACGAGCAGTACTTC,CASSPLVFASPFYEQYF
-,TRBV6-1,TRBJ2-1,TGTGCCAGCAGTGCGCCCCCTAACGACAATGAGCAGTTCTTC,CASSAPPNDNEQFF
-,TRBV25-1,TRBJ1-1,TGTGCCAGCAGTGAACGGCTAAACTCACCCACTGAAGCTTTCTTT,CASSERLNSPTEAFF
-,TRBV7-9,TRBJ1-4,TGTGCCAGCAGCATGGTGATGGGCAGGACCTACCATGAAAAACTGTTTTTT,CASSMVMGRTYHEKLFF
-,TRBV27,TRBJ2-1,TGTGCCAGCAGACCAGGGGGGAGTGGGGACTACAATGAGCAGTTCTTC,CASRPGGSGDYNEQFF
TRBD1,TRBV5-8,TRBJ1-5,TGTGCCAGCAGCGCGGGGGACAGGGATCAGCCCCAGCATTTT,CASSAGDRDQPQHF
TRBD2,TRBV11-2,TRBJ2-5,TGTGCCAGCAGCTTACTAGCGGGAGTCCAAGAGACCCAGTACTTC,CASSLLAGVQETQYF
TRBD1,TRBV6-5,TRBJ2-1,TGTGCCAGCAGTTACTTGGGACAGGTGAATGAGCAGTTCTTC,CASSYLGQVNEQFF